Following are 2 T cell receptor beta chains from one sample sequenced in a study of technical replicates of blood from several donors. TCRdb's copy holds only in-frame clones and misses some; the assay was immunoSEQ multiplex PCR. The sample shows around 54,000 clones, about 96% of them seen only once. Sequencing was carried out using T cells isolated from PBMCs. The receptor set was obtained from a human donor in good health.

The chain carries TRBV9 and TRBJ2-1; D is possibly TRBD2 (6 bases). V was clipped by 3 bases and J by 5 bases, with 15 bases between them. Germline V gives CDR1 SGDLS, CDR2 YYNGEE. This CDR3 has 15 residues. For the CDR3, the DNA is TGTGCCAGCAGCGCCACCGGGACTCCCGACAATGAGCAGTTCTTC. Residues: CASSATGTPDNEQFF.

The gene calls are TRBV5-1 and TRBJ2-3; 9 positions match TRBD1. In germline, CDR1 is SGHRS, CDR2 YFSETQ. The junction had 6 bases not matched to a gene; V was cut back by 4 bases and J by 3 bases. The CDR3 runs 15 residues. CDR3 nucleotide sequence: TGCGCCAGCAGCCACAGGGGGCGAGGAACAGATACGCAGTATTTT. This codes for CASSHRGRGTDTQYF. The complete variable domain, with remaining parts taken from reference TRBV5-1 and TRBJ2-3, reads KAGVTQTPRYLIKTRGQQVTLSCSPISGHRSVSWYQQTPGQGLQFLFEYFSETQRNKGNFPGRFSGRQFSNSRSEMNVSTLELGDSALYLCASSHRGRGTDTQYFGPGTRLTVL.